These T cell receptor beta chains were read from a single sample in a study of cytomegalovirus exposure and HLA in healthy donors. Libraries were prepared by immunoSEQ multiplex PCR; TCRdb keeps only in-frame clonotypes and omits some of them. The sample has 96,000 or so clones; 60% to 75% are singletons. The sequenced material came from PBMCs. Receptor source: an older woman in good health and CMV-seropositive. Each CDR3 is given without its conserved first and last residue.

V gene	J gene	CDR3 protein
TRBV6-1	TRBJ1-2	ASSTGAFANYGYT
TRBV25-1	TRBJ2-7	ASSELGGDLYEQY
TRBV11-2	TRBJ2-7	ASSQREGLRNEQY
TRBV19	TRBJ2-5	ASSPSTGRGGTQY
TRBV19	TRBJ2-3	ASSIATGTRLDTQY
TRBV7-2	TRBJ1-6	ASSLVGTGPDVGSPLH
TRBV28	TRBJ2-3	ASSEGGTTDTQY
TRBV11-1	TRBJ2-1	ASSIWDRGNEQF
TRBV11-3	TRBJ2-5	ASSLGTSGGFETQY
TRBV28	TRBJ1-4	ASRIGQGLGEKLF
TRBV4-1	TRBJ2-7	ASSQTGTLVQY
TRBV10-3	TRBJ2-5	AISSSGAQETQY
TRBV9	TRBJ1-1	ASSVAGADTEAF
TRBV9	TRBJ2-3	ASTWAADTQY
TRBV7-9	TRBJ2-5	ASSFPSLSYEETQY
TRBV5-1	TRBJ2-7	ASGLGTGAEQY
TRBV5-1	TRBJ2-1	ASSLAKNMVNEQF
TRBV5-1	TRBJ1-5	ASSSGTGANQPQH
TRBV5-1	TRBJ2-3	ASSKGLEGGDTQY
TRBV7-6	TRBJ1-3	ASSLNRGSGNTIY
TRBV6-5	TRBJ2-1	ASSYSRLSYNEQF
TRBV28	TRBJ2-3	ASSTVRGRTDTQY
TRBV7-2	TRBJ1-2	ASSRESGTGFYGYT
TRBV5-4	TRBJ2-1	ASSLPGTGVSWVYNEQF
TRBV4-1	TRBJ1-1	ASRKETSRSTEAF
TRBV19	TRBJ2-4	ASSIDRDRGLGKNIQY
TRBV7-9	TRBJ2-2	ASSPRQGDDGELF
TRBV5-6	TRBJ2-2	ASSRTSAFNTGELF
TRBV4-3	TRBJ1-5	ASSLGSNQPQH
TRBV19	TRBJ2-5	ASRDSGQGYETQY
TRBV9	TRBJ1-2	ASSTNYNGYT
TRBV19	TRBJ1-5	ASRRGFFLSQPQH
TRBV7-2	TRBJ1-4	ASSSRQGVQKLF
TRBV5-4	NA	ASRERDRDEQY
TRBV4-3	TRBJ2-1	ASALGQGTTSEQF
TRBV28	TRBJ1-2	ASSTQGGGGYT
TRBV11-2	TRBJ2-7	ASSLAGGGASN
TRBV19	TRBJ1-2	ASRRQGQGLQIGGYT
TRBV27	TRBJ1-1	ASSLPGGNTEAF
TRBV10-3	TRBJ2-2	AITPRENTGELF
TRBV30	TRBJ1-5	AWSVGTDQPQH
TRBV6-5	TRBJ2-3	ASSYSGGGTQY
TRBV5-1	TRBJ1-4	ASSLGQYNEKLF
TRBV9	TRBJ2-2	ASSVVPGLVYTGELF
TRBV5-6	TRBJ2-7	ASSAPGGIPYEQY
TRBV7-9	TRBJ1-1	ASSLALREAEAF
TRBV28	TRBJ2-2	ATLGQELF
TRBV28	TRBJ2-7	ASSLPPWGPQQD
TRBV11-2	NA	ASSLGLAGGYYEQY
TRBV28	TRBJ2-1	ASSSIGSQYNEQF
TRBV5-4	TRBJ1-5	ASSFRHSSNQPQH
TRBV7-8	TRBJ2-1	ASSHLAGRDNEQF
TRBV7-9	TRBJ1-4	ASGIREGGEKLF
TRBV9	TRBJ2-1	ASSPTPGGWGNEQF
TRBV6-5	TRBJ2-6	ASSSGGTGANVLT
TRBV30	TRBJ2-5	AWAQETQY
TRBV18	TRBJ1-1	ASSRARSNTEAF